The clone carrying this T cell receptor beta chain was observed a handful of times. The entry originates in a study of memory CD4+ T cells and cytomegalovirus serostatus. The sort gate was single viable CD3+CD4+CD8-CD45RO+ cells for memory CD4+ T cells. The CDR3 contains 16 residues. Between the trimmed V and J ends, which lost 5 bases and 4 bases, there was a span of 15 bases. The germline gives CDR1 SGHAT, CDR2 FQNNGV. This table comes from immunoSEQ multiplex PCR, and its TCRdb copy is limited to in-frame clones, with some not included. The data contain 80,000 or so clones, just under 80% of them singletons.

The specimen sequenced was memory CD4+ T cells from blood. The clonotype was recovered from an adult in good health and CMV-seropositive. The J gene is TRBJ2-6, the V gene TRBV11-2, with D possibly TRBD1 on 5 matching bases. The CDR3 loop reads CASSEWPNRGANVLTF. CDR3 nucleotides: TGTGCCAGCAGCGAATGGCCCAACAGGGGGGCCAACGTCCTGACTTTC.